Listed below are T cell receptor beta chains from one sample, sequenced in a study of T cell responses to AZD1222 COVID-19 vaccine. Libraries were prepared by immunoSEQ multiplex PCR; TCRdb keeps only in-frame clonotypes and omits some of them. The sample includes about 120,000 clones, 88% of them seen just once. The sample was peripheral blood, taken on day 0 of AZD1222 vaccination. The receptors come from an adult in good health. CDR3s include the opening cysteine and the closing phenylalanine or tryptophan. The order of the fields is CDR3 protein, CDR3 DNA, D gene, V gene, J gene. A D gene is named only where the DNA matches it firmly.

CASRRQAATNEKLFF	TGTGCCAGCAGGCGACAGGCCGCAACTAATGAAAAACTGTTTTTT	-	TRBV27	TRBJ1-4
CASSLNPTVAGELFF	TGTGCCAGCAGTTTAAACCCGACTGTGGCCGGGGAGCTGTTTTTT	-	TRBV6-5	TRBJ2-2
CSAYRDSGNTIYF	TGCAGCGCTTACAGGGACTCTGGAAACACCATATATTTT	-	TRBV29-1	TRBJ1-3
CASSYSAGAWETQYF	TGTGCCAGCAGCTACTCTGCGGGGGCCTGGGAGACCCAGTACTTC	-	TRBV7-8	TRBJ2-5
CASSLEWGNSPLHF	TGTGCCAGCAGCTTAGAGTGGGGCAATTCACCCCTCCACTTT	-	TRBV7-9	TRBJ1-6
CASSRTGDDEQYF	TGTGCCAGCAGCCGGACCGGGGACGACGAGCAGTACTTC	-	TRBV14	TRBJ2-7
CASSVSGNTIYF	TGTGCCAGCAGTGTCTCTGGAAACACCATATATTTT	-	TRBV6-6	TRBJ1-3
CASSPLENTEAFF	TGTGCCAGCTCACCCTTGGAGAACACTGAAGCTTTCTTT	-	TRBV18	TRBJ1-1
CASSSSASVETQYF	TGCGCCAGCAGCTCCTCCGCCTCGGTAGAGACCCAGTACTTC	-	TRBV5-1	TRBJ2-5
CASKEGLGQGSPLHF	TGTGCCAGCAAAGAGGGGCTAGGGCAGGGTTCACCCCTCCACTTT	-	TRBV6-5	TRBJ1-6
CASSNQISTDTQYF	TGTGCCAGCAGCAACCAAATTAGCACAGATACGCAGTATTTT	-	TRBV14	TRBJ2-3
CASSFSGTSGLYNEQFF	TGTGCCAGCAGCTTCTCCGGGACTAGCGGGCTTTACAATGAGCAGTTCTTC	TRBD2	TRBV11-3	TRBJ2-1
CSVDTYIRGGYTF	TGCAGCGTTGACACGTACATCAGGGGTGGCTACACCTTC	-	TRBV29-1	TRBJ1-2
CASSQSPGRNSPLHF	TGTGCCAGCAGCCAAAGCCCAGGAAGGAATTCACCCCTCCACTTT	-	TRBV7-2	TRBJ1-6
CASSFRDREQYF	TGTGCCAGCAGTTTTCGGGACCGCGAGCAGTACTTC	-	TRBV27	TRBJ2-7
CASSLTGTGNTGELFF	TGTGCCAGCAGCTTAACCGGGACAGGGAACACCGGGGAGCTGTTTTTT	TRBD1	TRBV5-5	TRBJ2-2
CASSTGQGVRGETQYF	TGTGCCAGCAGTACAGGACAGGGGGTCCGGGGAGAGACCCAGTACTTC	TRBD1	TRBV6-2/TRBV6-3	TRBJ2-5
CASSVLSDRPGELFF	TGTGCCAGCAGCGTCTTGAGCGATAGACCCGGGGAGCTGTTTTTT	-	TRBV9	TRBJ2-2
CASSTYQETQYF	TGTGCCAGCAGTACGTACCAAGAGACCCAGTACTTC	-	TRBV12-3/TRBV12-4	TRBJ2-5